The source of this T cell receptor beta chain is a study of CD8+ T cells in alopecia areata. In regard to this clone: The antigen is not known.

RNA was extracted and reverse transcribed into cDNA as the sequencing template. Sequencing used immunoSEQ multiplex PCR; TCRdb keeps in-frame clones, though not all of them. The data contain tens of thousands of clones, less than 75% of them singletons. The authors sorted CD4+ and CD8+ T cells from PBMCs. Whole-study findings and limits: Higher clonality than in normal scalp was seen in lesional scalp, especially alopecia totalis/universalis. The study also sequences resident alphabeta T cells of normal skin in scalp samples.

The sequence was obtained from a human donor with alopecia areata. What was sequenced was NKG2D-high CD8+ T cells sorted from blood.

In DNA, the CDR3 is TGTGCCAACCGACAGGGGGACGAGCAGTACTTC. It yields the protein CANRQGDEQYF. The gene calls are TRBV2 and TRBJ2-7; 9 bases line up with TRBD1. After removal of 10 bases from V and 5 bases from J, the junction contained 3 bases not matched to a gene. Germline CDR1 is SNHLY and CDR2 is FYNNEI. The CDR3 spans 11 residues.